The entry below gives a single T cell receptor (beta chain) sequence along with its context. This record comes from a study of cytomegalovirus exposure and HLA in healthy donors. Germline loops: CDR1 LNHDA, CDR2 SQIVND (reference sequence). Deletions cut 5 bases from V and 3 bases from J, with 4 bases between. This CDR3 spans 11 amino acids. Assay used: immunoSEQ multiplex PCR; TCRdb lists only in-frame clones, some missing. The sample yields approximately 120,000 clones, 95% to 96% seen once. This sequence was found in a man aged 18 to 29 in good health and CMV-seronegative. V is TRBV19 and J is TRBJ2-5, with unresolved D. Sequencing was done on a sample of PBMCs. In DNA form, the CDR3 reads TGTGCCAGTAGTGTCGAAGAGACCCAGTACTTC. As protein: CASSVEETQYF.